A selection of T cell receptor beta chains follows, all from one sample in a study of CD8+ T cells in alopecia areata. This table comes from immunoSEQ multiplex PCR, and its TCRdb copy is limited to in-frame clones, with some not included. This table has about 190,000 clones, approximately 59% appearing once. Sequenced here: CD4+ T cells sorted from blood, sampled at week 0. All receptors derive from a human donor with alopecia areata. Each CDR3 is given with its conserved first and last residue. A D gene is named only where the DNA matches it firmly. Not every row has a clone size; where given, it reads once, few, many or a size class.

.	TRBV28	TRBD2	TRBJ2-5	CASSNLAGGPETQYF	TGTGCCAGCAGTAACCTAGCGGGGGGGCCAGAGACCCAGTACTTC
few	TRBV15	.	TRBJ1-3	CATSRDTASGNTIYF	TGTGCCACCAGCAGAGATACAGCCTCTGGAAACACCATATATTTT
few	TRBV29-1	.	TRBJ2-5	CSVVWGTQETQYF	TGCAGCGTTGTCTGGGGGACCCAAGAGACCCAGTACTTC
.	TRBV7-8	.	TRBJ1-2	CASSLAKLSPTNYGYTF	TGTGCCAGCAGCTTAGCGAAGCTATCCCCTACTAACTATGGCTACACCTTC
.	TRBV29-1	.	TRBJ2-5	CSVGRAEETQYF	TGCAGCGTTGGGAGGGCCGAAGAGACCCAGTACTTC
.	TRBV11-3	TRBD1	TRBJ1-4	CASSSGQGATTNEKLFF	TGTGCCAGCAGCTCCGGACAGGGGGCCACAACTAATGAAAAACTGTTTTTT
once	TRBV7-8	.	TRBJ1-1	CASSLVGGVNTEAFF	TGTGCCAGCAGCTTAGTAGGAGGGGTGAACACTGAAGCTTTCTTT
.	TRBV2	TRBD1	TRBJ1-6	CASRGVGGPLHF	TGTGCCAGCAGAGGCGTAGGGGGCCCCCTCCACTTT
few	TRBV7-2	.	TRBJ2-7	CASSLVSGGRWEQYF	TGTGCCAGCAGCTTAGTGTCAGGGGGGCGCTGGGAGCAGTACTTC
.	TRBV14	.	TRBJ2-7	CASSHPRLAYEQYF	TGTGCCAGCAGCCACCCTAGACTGGCTTACGAGCAGTACTTC
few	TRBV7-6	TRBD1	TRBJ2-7	CASSPDRGPNYEQYF	TGTGCCAGCAGCCCAGACAGGGGGCCAAACTACGAGCAGTACTTC
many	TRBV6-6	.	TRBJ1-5	CASSYSKQGNNQPQHF	TGTGCCAGCAGTTACTCGAAGCAAGGGAATAATCAGCCCCAGCATTTT
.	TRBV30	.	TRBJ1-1	CASIDPEGWDTEAFF	TGTGCCTCCATCGACCCAGAGGGCTGGGACACTGAAGCTTTCTTT
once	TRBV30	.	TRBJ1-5	CAWSVRVDQPQHF	TGTGCCTGGAGTGTTCGGGTCGATCAGCCCCAGCATTTT
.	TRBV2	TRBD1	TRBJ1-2	CASSESQGADTF	TGTGCCAGCAGTGAAAGTCAGGGGGCTGACACCTTC
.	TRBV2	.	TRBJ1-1	CASSDRATAFF	TGTGCCAGCAGTGATCGAGCCACCGCGTTCTTT
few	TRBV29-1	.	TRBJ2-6	CSVGPGIFSSGANVLTF	TGCAGCGTTGGCCCGGGGATCTTTAGCTCTGGGGCCAACGTCCTGACTTTC
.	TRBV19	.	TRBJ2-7	CASSIQGQSYEQYF	TGTGCCAGTAGTATCCAGGGACAATCCTACGAGCAGTACTTC
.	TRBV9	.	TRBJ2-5	CASSAGQETQYF	TGTGCCAGCAGCGCCGGGCAAGAGACCCAGTACTTC
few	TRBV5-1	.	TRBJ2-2	CASSLGTNTGELFF	TGCGCCAGCAGCCTCGGGACAAACACCGGGGAGCTGTTTTTT
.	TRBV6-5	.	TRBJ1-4	CASSNNRVTNEKLFF	TGTGCCAGCAGTAACAACAGGGTCACTAATGAAAAACTGTTTTTT
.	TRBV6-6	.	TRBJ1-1	CASRSPSMNTEAFF	TGTGCCAGCAGGTCGCCTTCTATGAACACTGAAGCTTTCTTT
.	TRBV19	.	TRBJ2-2	CASTPSTGELFF	TGTGCCAGTACGCCTTCCACCGGGGAGCTGTTTTTT
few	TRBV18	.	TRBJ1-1	CASSPPAARGATEAFF	TGTGCCAGCTCACCACCGGCCGCGAGGGGGGCTACTGAAGCTTTCTTT
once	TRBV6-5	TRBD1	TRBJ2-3	CASSYRDRAVGDTQYF	TGTGCCAGCAGTTACCGGGACAGGGCGGTTGGAGATACGCAGTATTTT
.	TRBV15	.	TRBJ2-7	CATSRDPGAYEQYF	TGTGCCACCAGCAGAGATCCAGGAGCCTACGAGCAGTACTTC
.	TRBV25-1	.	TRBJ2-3	CASSEEYNTDTQYF	TGTGCCAGCAGTGAGGAATATAACACAGATACGCAGTATTTT
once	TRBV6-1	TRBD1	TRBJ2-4	CASSEGLGTGYKNIQYF	TGTGCCAGCAGTGAGGGTTTGGGGACAGGGTACAAAAACATTCAGTACTTC
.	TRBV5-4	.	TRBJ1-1	CASSLRGNTEAFF	TGTGCCAGCAGCTTGAGAGGGAACACTGAAGCTTTCTTT
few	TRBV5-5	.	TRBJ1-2	CASSSSLSQGFYGYTF	TGTGCCAGCAGCTCATCCCTCTCACAGGGATTTTATGGCTACACCTTC
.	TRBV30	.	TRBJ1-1	CAWQPGRVAFF	TGTGCCTGGCAGCCAGGGAGGGTGGCTTTCTTT
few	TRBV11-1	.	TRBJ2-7	CASSLDQMASRAYEQYF	TGTGCCAGCAGCTTAGACCAAATGGCGTCGAGAGCCTACGAGCAGTACTTC
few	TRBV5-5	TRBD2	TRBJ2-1	CASSLTAGEQFF	TGTGCCAGCAGCTTGACAGCGGGGGAGCAGTTCTTC
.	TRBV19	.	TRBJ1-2	CASSPLGGTNYGYTF	TGTGCCAGTAGTCCCCTAGGGGGGACTAACTATGGCTACACCTTC
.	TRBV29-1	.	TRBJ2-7	CSVTAEGTRYEQYF	TGCAGCGTTACAGCGGAGGGGACTCGCTACGAGCAGTACTTC
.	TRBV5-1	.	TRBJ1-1	CASSLSVGTLLGNTEAFF	TGCGCCAGCAGCTTGTCGGTAGGAACGCTCTTGGGGAACACTGAAGCTTTCTTT
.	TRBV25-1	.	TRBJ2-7	CASSEWAEQYF	TGTGCCAGCAGTGAATGGGCCGAGCAGTACTTC
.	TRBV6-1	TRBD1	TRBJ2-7	CASSDNRGREEEQYF	TGTGCCAGCAGTGACAACAGGGGCCGAGAAGAAGAGCAGTACTTC
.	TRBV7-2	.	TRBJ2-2	CASSLRGANTGELFF	TGTGCCAGCAGCTTAAGAGGGGCGAACACCGGGGAGCTGTTTTTT
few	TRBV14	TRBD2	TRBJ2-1	CASSHNLRGGRYNEQFF	TGTGCCAGCAGCCACAACCTTCGGGGGGGCCGGTACAATGAGCAGTTCTTC
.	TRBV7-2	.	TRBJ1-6	CASSLDSLLSPLHF	TGTGCCAGCAGTTTAGACAGTCTACTTTCACCCCTCCACTTT
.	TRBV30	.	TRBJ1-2	CACLGEGNYGYTF	TGTGCCTGCCTGGGGGAGGGGAACTATGGCTACACCTTC
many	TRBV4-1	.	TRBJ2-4	CASSQGYGRLAKNIQYF	TGCGCCAGCAGCCAAGGGTATGGTCGGCTAGCCAAAAACATTCAGTACTTC
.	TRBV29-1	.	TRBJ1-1	CSVHREIYTEAFF	TGCAGCGTTCACAGGGAAATTTACACTGAAGCTTTCTTT
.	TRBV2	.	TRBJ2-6	CASNRVGPSGANVLTF	TGTGCCAGCAATCGGGTGGGGCCCTCTGGGGCCAACGTCCTGACTTTC
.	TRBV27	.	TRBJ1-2	CASSDGRSVTYGYTF	TGTGCCAGCAGTGACGGACGGAGTGTAACCTATGGCTACACCTTC